One sample yielded the 29 T cell receptor beta chains listed below, sequenced in a study of blood T cell repertoires in COVID-19. TCRdb's table, derived via immunoSEQ multiplex PCR, lists solely in-frame clones and lacks some. The table has around 60,000 clones, roughly 88% seen once. Sequencing was performed on peripheral blood. The receptors come from a man between 65 and 85 years old with acute or convalescent COVID-19.

In nucleotides, the CDR3 is TGTGCCAGCAGTTATGGGACCATAAGGACTAGCGGGGGATCAGATACGCAGTATTTT. It encodes CASSYGTIRTSGGSDTQYF. The chain couples TRBV27 to TRBJ2-3, with 13 bases identical to TRBD2. Germline CDR1 is MNHEY and CDR2 is SMNVEV (reference sequence). CDR3 length: 19 residues. V was clipped by 4 bases and J by 4 bases; unmatched bases: 14.

This clone appeared a single time. This rearrangement joins TRBV27 to TRBJ1-5; tentative D call: TRBD1 (6 bases). CDR1 and CDR2 from the germline V gene are MNHEY and SMNVEV (reference sequence). The V and J ends lost 2 bases and 6 bases respectively, with 11 bases between them. This CDR3 has 14 residues. In nucleotides, the CDR3 is TGTGCCAGCAGTTTACGGGGGGCAGGTCAGCCCCAGCATTTT. It yields the protein CASSLRGAGQPQHF.

This clone showed up just once. The chain recombines TRBV27 with TRBJ1-4; weak D call: TRBD1 (6 bases). Germline CDR1 MNHEY, CDR2 SMNVEV (reference sequence). The CDR3 is made up of 18 amino acids. V gave up 2 bases and J gave up 6 bases, with 22 bases separating them. The CDR3 region has the DNA TGTGCCAGCAGTTTAGGCCTTGGGGGGGCGGTATCATATGAAAAACTGTTTTTT. It is translated as CASSLGLGGAVSYEKLFF.

The V call is TRBV24-1, the J call TRBJ2-2, with a tentative D call TRBD1 (6 bases). The CDR3 runs to 13 residues. Deletions cut 9 bases from V and 5 bases from J, with 12 bases between. The germline V gene encodes CDR1 KGHDR and CDR2 SFDVKD. CDR3 nucleotide sequence: TGTGCCACCGGAGCAGGGGCGACCGGGGAGCTGTTTTTT. Protein product: CATGAGATGELFF.

The table lists this clone with a few counts. This chain joins TRBV2 and TRBJ2-2; TRBD2 matches at 9 bases. After removal of 6 bases from V and 5 bases from J, the junction contained 10 bases not matched to a gene. CDR1 and CDR2 from the germline V gene are SNHLY and FYNNEI. CDR3 length: 16 residues. CDR3 nucleotide sequence: TGTGCCAGCAGGGGCCGACTAGCGGATGAAACCGGGGAGCTGTTTTTT. Residues: CASRGRLADETGELFF.

This chain uses TRBV7-6 with TRBJ1-1, with D uncertain. The germline V and J ends were trimmed by 0 bases and 1 base, with 6 bases remaining between them. The CDR3 length is 14 residues. Germline assignment: CDR1 SGHVS and CDR2 FNYEAQ. The CDR3 spells CASSLAQSNTEAFF. CDR3 sequence (DNA): TGTGCCAGCAGCTTAGCACAGTCGAACACTGAAGCTTTCTTT.

This clone is labeled medium-sized (0.01 to 0.1%). J is TRBJ1-6 and V is TRBV2; unclear D gene. Trimming took 8 bases from V and 8 from J, leaving 25 bases between them. This CDR3 is built from 17 residues. Germline CDR1 reads SNHLY; CDR2 reads FYNNEI. DNA of the CDR3: TGTGCCAGCCTAAACTTCACGGGGTTCGGATGGGATTCACCCCTCCACTTT. Residues: CASLNFTGFGWDSPLHF. Full variable domain (rest looked up from reference TRBV2 and TRBJ1-6): EPEVTQTPSHQVTQMGQEVILRCVPISNHLYFYWYRQILGQKVEFLVSFYNNEISEKSEIFDDQFSVERPDGSNFTLKIRSTKLEDSAMYFCASLNFTGFGWDSPLHFGNGTRLTVT.

V gene TRBV3-1 (or the pseudogene TRBV3-2) combines with J gene TRBJ2-7, with TRBD2 as a possible D gene (5 bases). Germline-derived CDR1 and CDR2 are LGHDT and YNNKEL (reference sequence). V lost 6 bases and J lost 3, with 12 bases in between. The CDR3 has 13 residues. DNA for the CDR3: TGTGCCAGCAGATTCGGGAATTACTACGAGCAGTACTTC. Residues: CASRFGNYYEQYF.

The gene calls are TRBV4-3 and TRBJ2-6; D remains unclear. Trimming pared 2 bases from V and 6 bases from J, leaving 8 bases between. Looked up from germline, CDR1 is LGHNA and CDR2 is YSLEER. The CDR3 consists of 14 residues. CDR3 region: CASSQQAEANVLTF. Written as DNA, the CDR3 is TGCGCCAGCAGCCAACAGGCTGAGGCCAACGTCCTGACTTTC.

CDR3 region: CASSQEVGQDLSYEQYF. CDR3 nucleotide sequence: TGTGCCAGCAGCCAAGAGGTGGGGCAGGACCTCTCCTACGAGCAGTACTTC. The chain is built from TRBV4-2 and TRBJ2-7; D possibly corresponds to TRBD1 (5 bases). This CDR3 spans 17 amino acids. CDR1 and CDR2 (germline): LGHNA, YNFKEQ. V was cut by 0 bases and J by 0 bases, with 15 bases left in between.

The rearrangement joins TRBV2 to TRBJ2-7; D is possibly TRBD1 (5 bases). The CDR3 extends over 14 amino acids. Trimming cost V 1 base and J 6 bases, with 13 bases left between them. CDR1 is SNHLY and CDR2 is FYNNEI in the germline V gene. The DNA for the CDR3 is TGTGCCAGCAGTGAAGGGGGCAGGGTCGTCGAGCAGTACTTC. It encodes CASSEGGRVVEQYF.

V gene TRBV11-2 combines with J gene TRBJ1-1, with TRBD1 as a possible D gene (5 bases). The CDR3 is 14 residues long. V lost 5 bases and J 0 bases, leaving 10 bases between the germline ends. CDR1 is SGHAT, CDR2 FQNNGV, per germline. CDR3 residues: CASSPQTVNTEAFF. CDR3 coding DNA: TGTGCCAGCAGCCCGCAGACAGTGAACACTGAAGCTTTCTTT.

A word on this clone: Other DNA sequences in the same sample also yield this CDR3. The chain employs TRBV6-6 and TRBJ1-1; no definite D call. Between the trimmed V and J ends, which lost 2 bases and 3 bases, there was a span of 7 bases. Germline V CDR1 and CDR2: MNHNY, SVGAGI (reference sequence). The CDR3 is made up of 13 amino acids. The CDR3 DNA is TGTGCCAGCAGTTACCCAGCGGACACTGAAGCTTTCTTT. Its protein is CASSYPADTEAFF.

The chain is built from TRBV24-1 and TRBJ2-3; 8 bases match TRBD1. The CDR3 length is 18 residues. Trimming removed 3 bases from V and 0 bases from J; junction bases left unmatched: 10. Germline lookup yields CDR1 KGHDR and CDR2 SFDVKD. The CDR3 protein is CATSDGTGGLPSTDTQYF. CDR3 coding DNA: TGTGCCACCAGTGATGGCACAGGGGGTCTCCCGAGCACAGATACGCAGTATTTT.

This rearrangement joins TRBV5-4 to TRBJ2-5, with a possible D match to TRBD2 (6 bases). The V end was cut by 4 bases, the J end by 4 bases, with 26 bases between. Germline loops: CDR1 SGHNT, CDR2 YYREEE (reference sequence). CDR3 length: 18 amino acids. The CDR3 DNA is TGTGCCAGCAGCCTGGGCGGGGCAGGAAGTAGGCGGGGAGAGACCCAGTACTTC. As protein: CASSLGGAGSRRGETQYF.

This chain joins TRBV5-1 and TRBJ2-7, with 8 bases fitting TRBD2. The trim removed 1 base at V and 2 bases at J, leaving 11 bases unmatched. The length of the CDR3 is 17 residues. Germline V gives CDR1 SGHRS, CDR2 YFSETQ. CDR3 region: CASSLTLGLVGPYEQYF. DNA of the CDR3: TGCGCCAGCAGCTTGACCTTGGGACTAGTGGGACCCTACGAGCAGTACTTC.

This clone has more than one count but fewer than ten. This sequence joins TRBV5-5 and TRBJ1-6, with D unclear. Germline V CDR1 and CDR2: SGHKS, YYEKEE (reference sequence). The CDR3 contains 16 residues. Trimming left V 0 bases short and J 6 bases short, with 13 bases between. The CDR3 sequence is CASSLGPSTLNSPLHF. CDR3 nucleotide sequence: TGTGCCAGCAGCTTGGGGCCCTCCACCCTTAATTCACCCCTCCACTTT.

This rearrangement joins TRBV12-5 to TRBJ2-7; maybe TRBD1 (5 bases). Germline CDR1 reads LGHNT; CDR2 reads FRNRAP. This CDR3 comprises 14 residues. Trimming cost V 5 bases and J 5 bases, with 16 bases left between them. The CDR3 loop is CASGALGQGHEQYF. The CDR3 DNA sequence: TGTGCTAGTGGTGCCCTGGGGCAGGGCCACGAGCAGTACTTC.

The chain is built from TRBV28 and TRBJ2-7; 7 bases line up with TRBD2. J lost 4 bases, V lost 2 bases, and 2 bases had no gene match. Germline-derived CDR1 and CDR2 are MDHEN and SYDVKM. The CDR3 consists of 13 residues. As DNA, the CDR3 is TGTGCCAGCAGTTTAACGGGAGGATACGAGCAGTACTTC. Protein sequence: CASSLTGGYEQYF. Full variable domain (remainder filled in from reference TRBV28 and TRBJ2-7): DVKVTQSSRYLVKRTGEKVFLECVQDMDHENMFWYRQDPGLGLRLIYFSYDVKMKEKGDIPEGYSVSREKKERFSLILESASTNQTSMYLCASSLTGGYEQYFGPGTRLTVT.

J is TRBJ2-1 and V is TRBV12-5, with unresolved D. The germline CDR1 and CDR2 sequences are LGHNT and FRNRAP. V was clipped by 3 bases and J by 7 bases, with 10 bases between them. This CDR3 is 13 amino acids long. CDR3: CASGFPPGNEQFF. CDR3 coding DNA: TGTGCTAGTGGTTTCCCCCCCGGGAATGAGCAGTTCTTC. The full variable domain, in which reference TRBV12-5 and TRBJ2-1 provide the parts outside the CDR3, is DARVTQTPRHKVTEMGQEVTMRCQPILGHNTVFWYRQTMMQGLELLAYFRNRAPLDDSGMPKDRFSAEMPDATLATLKIQPSEPRDSAVYFCASGFPPGNEQFFGPGTRLTVL.

The gene calls are TRBV4-3 and TRBJ1-1, with D uncertain. Germline V gene lookup returns CDR1 LGHNA and CDR2 YSLEER. Between the trimmed V and J ends, which lost 5 bases and 0 bases, there was a span of 7 bases. CDR3 length equals 13 residues. Here the CDR3 DNA reads TGCGCCAGCAGCTTTCAGATGAACACTGAAGCTTTCTTT. As protein: CASSFQMNTEAFF.

The chain carries TRBV5-1 and TRBJ2-1; 8 nucleotides align to TRBD2. Germline CDR1 reads SGHRS; CDR2 reads YFSETQ. The CDR3 is made up of 15 amino acids. The V and J ends lost 0 bases and 3 bases, in that order; junction bases with no gene match: 2. The CDR3: CASSLELADYNEQFF. The CDR3 nucleotides read TGCGCCAGCAGCTTGGAACTAGCGGACTACAATGAGCAGTTCTTC.

The genes are TRBV19 and TRBJ2-1; D not resolved. CDR1 is LNHDA, CDR2 SQIVND, per germline (reference sequence). V gave up 3 bases and J gave up 0 bases, with 9 bases separating them. This CDR3 contains 15 residues. The CDR3 reads CASSIIESSYNEQFF. In DNA, the CDR3 is TGTGCCAGTAGTATTATCGAGAGCTCCTACAATGAGCAGTTCTTC.

The chain recombines TRBV7-2 with TRBJ2-5; TRBD2 matches at 10 bases. There are 16 residues in the CDR3. After removal of 5 bases from V and 5 bases from J, the junction contained 11 bases not matched to a gene. Germline lookup yields CDR1 SGHTA and CDR2 FQGNSA. The CDR3 spells CASSTGLADVTETQYF. In nucleotides, the CDR3 is TGTGCCAGCAGCACCGGACTAGCGGATGTTACGGAGACCCAGTACTTC.

The rearrangement joins TRBV5-6 to TRBJ2-5; maybe TRBD1 (6 bases). This CDR3 comprises 13 residues. Trimming left V 4 bases short and J 5 bases short, with 12 bases between. Germline V gene lookup returns CDR1 SGHDT and CDR2 YYEEEE. This CDR3 is CASSMIRGETQYF. CDR3 nucleotide sequence: TGTGCCAGCAGCATGATTAGGGGGGAGACCCAGTACTTC.

This rearrangement joins TRBV5-1 to TRBJ2-1; D is unclear. The V gene lost 4 bases and the J gene lost 10 bases, with 18 bases spanning the gap. The CDR3 extends over 14 amino acids. Germline V gene lookup returns CDR1 SGHRS and CDR2 YFSETQ. This chain's CDR3 is CASSPNLGTREQFF. For the CDR3, the DNA is TGCGCCAGCAGCCCGAACCTAGGAACTCGCGAGCAGTTCTTC.

This clone came up once. The genes are TRBV5-4 and TRBJ2-3; a weak D match, TRBD2 (7 bases). The CDR3 is 16 residues long. The V and J ends lost 4 bases and 0 bases respectively, with 15 bases between them. Germline values: CDR1 SGHNT, CDR2 YYREEE (reference sequence). The CDR3 sequence: CASSAPRGASTDTQYF. In DNA, the CDR3 is TGTGCCAGCAGCGCCCCCCGGGGGGCGAGCACAGATACGCAGTATTTT.

This chain connects TRBV3-1 (or the pseudogene TRBV3-2) to TRBJ1-2, with 9 bases lining up with TRBD1. V trimming: 1 base; J trimming: 6 bases; junction bases outside the gene matches: 9. The length of the CDR3 is 16 residues. CDR1 is LGHDT and CDR2 is YNNKEL in the germline V gene (reference sequence). CDR3 DNA sequence: TGTGCCAGCAGCCAAGGGCCCCGGGACAGGGTAAATGGCTACACCTTC. It encodes CASSQGPRDRVNGYTF.

Here the CDR3 DNA reads TGTGCCAGCAGTTTAGCCCCGAGGGGACTGGTCTTCTATAGCAATCAGCCCCAGCATTTT. Translation gives CASSLAPRGLVFYSNQPQHF. The chain couples TRBV28 to TRBJ1-5; the D gene is possibly TRBD1 (5 bases). CDR3 length: 20 residues. Per germline, CDR1 MDHEN and CDR2 SYDVKM. V was shortened by 2 bases and J by 0 bases, with 23 bases between the two germline ends.